A single sample gave rise to the 32 T cell receptor beta chains below, sequenced in a study of shared clonotypes between healthy human individuals. Sequencing used immunoSEQ multiplex PCR; TCRdb keeps in-frame clones, though not all of them. The sample records roughly 300,000 clones, around four fifths being singletons. The material sequenced was memory CD4+ T cells sorted from blood. The subset is: CD45RA-negative fraction. The source is a man aged 25 to 45 in good health.

This clone was found a few times. This chain links TRBV9 with TRBJ2-3; D unclear. Germline CDR1 SGDLS, CDR2 YYNGEE. There are 16 residues in the CDR3. V was trimmed by 0 bases and J by 1 base, leaving 12 bases between them. This CDR3 reads CASSVAVGRGTDTQYF. In DNA, the CDR3 is TGTGCCAGCAGCGTAGCGGTAGGTCGGGGCACAGATACGCAGTATTTT.

The chain is built from TRBV14 and TRBJ2-7; 8 bases are a match to TRBD1. This CDR3 region has 17 residues. In germline, CDR1 is SGHDN, CDR2 FVKESK. Unmatched junction bases numbered 16, after V lost 9 bases and J lost 0 bases. Written as DNA, the CDR3 is TGTGCCAGGGTATGCTCCAAGCCGGACAGGGCCTCCTACGAGCAGTACTTC. Protein: CARVCSKPDRASYEQYF.

This chain joins TRBV5-4 and TRBJ2-5; 10 bases are a match to TRBD2. Germline values: CDR1 SGHNT, CDR2 YYREEE (reference sequence). The CDR3 has 15 amino acids. Germline trimming cut 3 bases from V and 1 base from J; bases unmatched to any gene: 3. This CDR3 reads CASSSRTSGQETQYF. CDR3 DNA sequence: TGTGCCAGCAGCTCCAGGACTAGCGGCCAAGAGACCCAGTACTTC.

This chain uses TRBV10-3 with TRBJ1-1; D is ambiguous. Germline V gene data show CDR1 as ENHRY and CDR2 as SYGVKD. V lost 5 bases and J 3 bases, leaving 4 bases between the germline ends. The CDR3 spans 11 residues. CDR3 region: CAISSYTEAFF. In nucleotides, the CDR3 is TGTGCCATCAGTTCGTACACTGAAGCTTTCTTT.

V is TRBV29-1 and J is TRBJ2-2, with 8 bases fitting TRBD1. The germline CDR1 and CDR2 sequences are SQVTM and ANQGSEA. This CDR3 is 15 amino acids long. V gave up 2 bases and J gave up 4 bases; unmatched junction bases: 6. The DNA of the CDR3 is TGCAGCGTTGAACGGCAGGGGGCGGGCACCGGGGAGCTGTTTTTT. Translating it yields CSVERQGAGTGELFF.

The rearrangement uses TRBV10-1 and TRBJ2-3, with TRBD2 identical over 8 bases. The CDR3 has 13 amino acids. With V trimmed by 3 bases and J by 13 bases, 9 bases remained unmatched. Germline values: CDR1 WNHNN, CDR2 SYGVQD (reference sequence). The CDR3 is CASSEGGRTREYF. CDR3 nucleotides: TGCGCCAGCAGTGAAGGCGGGAGGACCAGGGAGTATTTT.

This clone was counted only a few times. This chain connects TRBV6-6 to TRBJ1-6; tentative D call: TRBD1 (5 bases). The V end was cut by 7 bases, the J end by 8 bases, with 12 bases between. This CDR3 has 13 amino acids. Germline V CDR1 and CDR2: MNHNY, SVGAGI (reference sequence). CDR3 loop: CASTTAGDSPLHF. Here the CDR3 DNA reads TGTGCCAGCACCACCGCGGGGGATTCACCCCTCCACTTT.

The genes are TRBV5-8 and TRBJ2-2, with D unresolved. The CDR3 has 15 amino acids. In germline, CDR1 is SGHTS, CDR2 YDEGEE. Trimming took off 0 bases at V and 2 bases at J, with 8 bases between the two ends. CDR3 DNA: TGTGCCAGCAGCTTGGGACCGACCAACACCGGGGAGCTGTTTTTT. Residues: CASSLGPTNTGELFF.

This chain connects TRBV28 to TRBJ2-7; D might be TRBD2 (6 bases). Trimming shortened V by 6 bases and J by 2 bases, and 14 bases separated the two germline ends. The CDR3 contains 14 residues. Germline CDR1 reads MDHEN; CDR2 reads SYDVKM. The CDR3 bases are TGTGCCAGCAGCGACGCGGGACGGACCTACGAGCAGTACTTC. The encoded protein is CASSDAGRTYEQYF.

This chain uses TRBV28 with TRBJ1-2; weak D call: TRBD1 (5 bases). Germline CDR1 reads MDHEN; CDR2 reads SYDVKM. The length of the CDR3 is 17 residues. V lost 6 bases and J 4 bases, leaving 24 bases between the germline ends. The chain's CDR3 is CASRLPPPGGVGYGYTF. CDR3 bases: TGTGCCAGCAGACTGCCCCCCCCGGGGGGGGTAGGCTATGGCTACACCTTC.

The rearrangement links TRBV5-1 to TRBJ2-7, with 8 bases identical to TRBD2. CDR3 size: 13 residues. The V gene end was trimmed by 1 base and the J gene end by 5 bases; junction bases not matched to a gene: 2. Germline loops: CDR1 SGHRS, CDR2 YFSETQ. CDR3 DNA: TGCGCCAGCAGCTTGCGACTAGCGAACGAGCAGTACTTC. Translating it yields CASSLRLANEQYF.

The V call is TRBV28, the J call TRBJ2-7; 7 positions match TRBD1. Germline CDR1 MDHEN, CDR2 SYDVKM. J was trimmed by 4 bases and V by 8 bases; bases with no gene match: 5. The CDR3 is 12 amino acids. The CDR3 region has the DNA TGTGCCAGCGGGACAGCCCAATACGAGCAGTACTTC. Protein: CASGTAQYEQYF.

The chain has TRBV2 and TRBJ2-1, with 13 bases identical to TRBD2. The CDR3 contains 14 residues. The ends lost 6 bases at V and 7 bases at J; junction bases unmatched: 3. Looked up from germline, CDR1 is SNHLY and CDR2 is FYNNEI. The CDR3 protein is CASRGLAGLNEQFF. CDR3 DNA sequence: TGTGCCAGCAGGGGACTAGCGGGGTTAAATGAGCAGTTCTTC.

The chain joins TRBV30 to TRBJ2-3; D gene unclear. The CDR3 is made up of 11 amino acids. Germline-derived CDR1 and CDR2 are GTSNPN and SVGIG (reference sequence). The V and J ends lost 4 bases and 5 bases respectively, with 7 bases between them. The CDR3 loop is CAWTDRDTQYF. The CDR3, as DNA: TGTGCCTGGACCGATCGAGATACGCAGTATTTT.

The V gene is TRBV11-2, the J gene TRBJ1-4; 8 bases match TRBD1. The germline V gene has CDR1 SGHAT and CDR2 FQNNGV. The CDR3 has 16 amino acids. With 4 bases clipped from V and 3 bases from J, the junction kept 7 bases outside the gene matches. CDR3 in amino acids: CASSSTGVGPNEKLFF. The CDR3 DNA follows: TGTGCCAGCAGCTCGACAGGGGTCGGGCCTAATGAAAAACTGTTTTTT. Based on the CDR3 plus reference TRBV11-2 and TRBJ1-4, the full variable domain is EAGVAQSPRYKIIEKRQSVAFWCNPISGHATLYWYQQILGQGPKLLIQFQNNGVVDDSQLPKDRFSAERLKGVDSTLKIQPAKLEDSAVYLCASSSTGVGPNEKLFFGSGTQLSVL.

There are a few counts of this clone. It differs at one base from a far larger clone, so likely a read error. The V gene is TRBV6-1, the J gene TRBJ1-1; D possibly corresponds to TRBD1 (5 bases). Trimming stripped 4 bases from V and 5 bases from J, with 14 bases between. The CDR3 consists of 14 residues. The germline V gene has CDR1 MNHNS and CDR2 SASEGT. The CDR3 nucleotides are TGTGCCAGCAGTGCAGTGGGGGGGGGTACTGAAGCTTTCTTT. Protein: CASSAVGGGTEAFF.

The genes are TRBV12-1 and TRBJ1-5; the table calls TRBD1, which could not be checked here. TRBV12-1 is listed as a pseudogene. CDR3 size: 14 residues. Here the CDR3 reads CASRAGLGRQPQHF. The DNA of the CDR3 is TGTGCCAGCAGGGCAGGGTTGGGGCGTCAGCCCCAGCATTTT.

This sequence joins TRBV11-2 and TRBJ1-3; the D is unclear. The length of the CDR3 is 15 residues. V lost 3 bases and J 1 base, leaving 10 bases between the germline ends. Germline values: CDR1 SGHAT, CDR2 FQNNGV. CDR3 region: CASSFRGVSGNTIYF. In DNA form, the CDR3 reads TGTGCCAGCAGCTTTCGCGGTGTTTCTGGAAACACCATATATTTT.

This clone was counted between two and nine times. V and J are TRBV2 and TRBJ2-5; D remains unclear. Germline CDR1 is SNHLY and CDR2 is FYNNEI. The CDR3 length is 15 residues. Trimming left V 4 bases short and J 1 base short, with 13 bases between. In nucleotides, the CDR3 is TGTGCCAGCAGTGGGCAGGTTGGCCTCCAAGAGACCCAGTACTTC. It is translated as CASSGQVGLQETQYF.

This clone was recorded a few times. The sample has other DNA sequences that encode this CDR3 too. The chain is built from TRBV2 and TRBJ2-1, with 11 bases that match TRBD2. V gave up 4 bases and J gave up 4 bases; unmatched junction bases: 0. The CDR3 is made up of 14 amino acids. CDR1 SNHLY and CDR2 FYNNEI come from the germline V gene. CDR3 loop: CASSGLAGYNEQFF. The DNA of the CDR3 is TGTGCCAGCAGTGGACTAGCGGGGTACAATGAGCAGTTCTTC.

This chain connects TRBV6-4 to TRBJ2-4; D is uncertain. The CDR3 covers 17 residues. CDR1 is MRHNA, CDR2 SNTAGT, per germline. V was cut by 0 bases and J by 0 bases, with 12 bases left in between. The CDR3 spells CASSDSISALAKNIQYF. As DNA, the CDR3 is TGTGCCAGCAGTGACTCGATAAGTGCCCTAGCCAAAAACATTCAGTACTTC.

The V and J genes are TRBV28 and TRBJ1-1; D is undetermined. CDR1 and CDR2 from the germline V gene are MDHEN and SYDVKM. The CDR3 is made up of 14 amino acids. Deletions cut 2 bases from V and 9 bases from J, with 16 bases between. DNA of the CDR3: TGTGCCAGCAGTTTAATTCGTGAGGGTGGAAAAGCTTTCTTT. Translating it yields CASSLIREGGKAFF.

The chain links TRBV7-9 to TRBJ2-1, with 10 bases lining up with TRBD2. The germline V gene has CDR1 SEHNR and CDR2 FQNEAQ (reference sequence). The CDR3 is 15 amino acids. V lost 4 bases, J lost 8 bases, and 8 bases stayed unmatched. CDR3 amino acids: CASSSLAGGGDEQFF. CDR3 in DNA: TGTGCCAGCAGCTCATTAGCGGGAGGTGGCGATGAGCAGTTCTTC.

This rearrangement joins TRBV11-2 to TRBJ2-3; the match to TRBD2 covers 7 bases. This CDR3 spans 14 amino acids. Germline V gene data show CDR1 as SGHAT and CDR2 as FQNNGV. J lost 2 bases, V lost 6 bases, and 5 bases had no gene match. CDR3 in amino acids: CASRGEGFTDTQYF. For the CDR3, the DNA is TGTGCCAGCAGGGGGGAGGGGTTCACAGATACGCAGTATTTT.

This rearrangement joins TRBV29-1 to TRBJ2-3; perhaps D is TRBD1 or TRBD2 (5 bases each). Trimming took off 5 bases at V and 1 base at J, with 10 bases between the two ends. CDR3 length: 13 amino acids. Per the germline V gene, CDR1 is SQVTM and CDR2 is ANQGSEA. The CDR3 sequence is CSVYGGGTDTQYF. DNA of the CDR3: TGCAGCGTTTATGGGGGTGGCACAGATACGCAGTATTTT.

There are a few counts of this clone. This rearrangement joins TRBV11-2 to TRBJ2-7, with unresolved D. Germline CDR1 is SGHAT and CDR2 is FQNNGV. V was pared by 0 bases and J by 3 bases, with 12 bases between. This CDR3 has 15 residues. Here the CDR3 reads CASSLETVSGYEQYF. CDR3 coding DNA: TGTGCCAGCAGCTTAGAAACGGTATCAGGCTACGAGCAGTACTTC.

In this sample, this clone turned up once. The chain links TRBV15 to TRBJ1-5, with 11 nucleotides matching TRBD1. The junction had 10 bases not matched to a gene; V was cut back by 0 bases and J by 0 bases. CDR1 and CDR2 from the germline V gene are LNHNV and YYDKDF (reference sequence). The CDR3 covers 20 residues. The CDR3 here is CATSRDQGQGVLFSNQPQHF. CDR3 DNA: TGTGCCACCAGCAGAGATCAGGGACAGGGGGTGTTGTTTAGCAATCAGCCCCAGCATTTT. Supplemented by reference TRBV15 and TRBJ1-5, the full variable domain reads DAMVIQNPRYQVTQFGKPVTLSCSQTLNHNVMYWYQQKSSQAPKLLFHYYDKDFNNEADTPDNFQSRRPNTSFCFLDIRSPGLGDTAMYLCATSRDQGQGVLFSNQPQHFGDGTRLSIL.

This chain uses TRBV2 with TRBJ1-6; 9 bases agree with TRBD1. With V trimmed by 6 bases and J by 5 bases, 5 bases remained unmatched. CDR1 SNHLY and CDR2 FYNNEI come from the germline V gene. There are 15 residues in the CDR3. CDR3 loop: CASSGQGIDNSPLHF. CDR3 bases: TGTGCCAGCAGCGGACAGGGGATCGATAATTCACCCCTCCACTTT.

The chain recombines TRBV4-2 with TRBJ2-7; 11 bases align to TRBD2. Germline CDR1 and CDR2: LGHNA and YNFKEQ. This CDR3 has 17 residues. The V and J ends lost 1 base and 3 bases, in that order; junction bases with no gene match: 8. The CDR3 loop reads CASSQALASGRNYEQYF. As DNA, the CDR3 is TGTGCCAGCAGCCAAGCCCTGGCTAGCGGGAGGAACTACGAGCAGTACTTC.

This chain joins TRBV9 and TRBJ2-3; 8 nucleotides align to TRBD1. The CDR3 sequence is 15 residues long. V trimming: 4 bases; J trimming: 4 bases; junction bases outside the gene matches: 8. In germline, CDR1 is SGDLS, CDR2 YYNGEE. The CDR3 sequence: CASSMDRVLPDTQYF. The CDR3 DNA reads TGTGCCAGCAGCATGGACAGGGTTCTTCCAGATACGCAGTATTTT.

This chain connects TRBV28 to TRBJ2-1, with TRBD1 matching over 7 bases. Germline lookup yields CDR1 MDHEN and CDR2 SYDVKM. This CDR3 spans 19 amino acids. Trimming cost V 4 bases and J 5 bases; bases outside gene matches: 20. CDR3 sequence: CASSSPLKTGVRSDNEQFF. CDR3 nucleotides: TGTGCCAGCAGTTCTCCCCTCAAAACAGGGGTCAGGTCCGACAATGAGCAGTTCTTC. Full variable domain (missing parts from reference TRBV28 and TRBJ2-1): DVKVTQSSRYLVKRTGEKVFLECVQDMDHENMFWYRQDPGLGLRLIYFSYDVKMKEKGDIPEGYSVSREKKERFSLILESASTNQTSMYLCASSSPLKTGVRSDNEQFFGPGTRLTVL.

J is TRBJ1-5 and V is TRBV19, with 10 bases aligning to TRBD1. CDR1 is LNHDA, CDR2 SQIVND, per germline (reference sequence). This CDR3 has 16 residues. J lost 6 bases, V lost 2 bases, and 7 bases had no gene match. The CDR3 loop reads CASSIKGQGFSQPQHF. Here the CDR3 DNA reads TGTGCCAGTAGTATAAAGGGACAGGGGTTTTCTCAGCCCCAGCATTTT.